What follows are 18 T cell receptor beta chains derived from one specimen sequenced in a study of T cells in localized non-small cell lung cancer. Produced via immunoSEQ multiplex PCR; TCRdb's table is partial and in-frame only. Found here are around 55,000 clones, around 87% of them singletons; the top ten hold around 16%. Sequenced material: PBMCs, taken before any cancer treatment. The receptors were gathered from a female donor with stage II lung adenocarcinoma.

CDR3 sequence reads: CASSLRQGGINAYNEQFF. In nucleotides, the CDR3 is TGTGCCAGCAGCTTACGGCAGGGCGGGATCAACGCCTACAATGAGCAGTTCTTC. This chain connects TRBV7-8 to TRBJ2-1, with a possible D match to TRBD2 (6 bases). CDR3 size: 18 residues. The V gene lost 2 bases and the J gene lost 2 bases, with 19 bases spanning the gap. CDR1 SGHVS and CDR2 FQNEAQ come from the germline V gene.

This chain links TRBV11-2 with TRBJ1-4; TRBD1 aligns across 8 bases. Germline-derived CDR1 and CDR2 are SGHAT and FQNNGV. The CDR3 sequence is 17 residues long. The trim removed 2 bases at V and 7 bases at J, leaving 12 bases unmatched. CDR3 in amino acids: CASSLLDSTGGGEKLFF. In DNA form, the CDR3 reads TGTGCCAGCAGCTTACTCGACTCTACAGGGGGTGGTGAAAAACTGTTTTTT.

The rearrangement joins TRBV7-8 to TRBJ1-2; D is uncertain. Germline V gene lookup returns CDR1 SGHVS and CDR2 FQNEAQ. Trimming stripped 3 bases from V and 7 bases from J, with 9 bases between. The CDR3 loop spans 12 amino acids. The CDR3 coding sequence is TGTGCCAGCAGCTTCGATCATGGTGGCTACACCTTC. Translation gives CASSFDHGGYTF.

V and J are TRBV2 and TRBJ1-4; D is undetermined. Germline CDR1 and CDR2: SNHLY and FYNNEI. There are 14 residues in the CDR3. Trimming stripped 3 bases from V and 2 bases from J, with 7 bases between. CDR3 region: CASSDRGTNEKLFF. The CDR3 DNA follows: TGTGCCAGCAGTGACCGGGGTACTAATGAAAAACTGTTTTTT.

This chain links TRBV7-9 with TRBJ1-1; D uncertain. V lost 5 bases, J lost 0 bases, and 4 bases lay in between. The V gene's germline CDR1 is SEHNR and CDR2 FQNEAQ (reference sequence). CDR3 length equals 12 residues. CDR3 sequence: CASSRMNTEAFF. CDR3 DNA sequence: TGTGCCAGCAGCCGAATGAACACTGAAGCTTTCTTT.

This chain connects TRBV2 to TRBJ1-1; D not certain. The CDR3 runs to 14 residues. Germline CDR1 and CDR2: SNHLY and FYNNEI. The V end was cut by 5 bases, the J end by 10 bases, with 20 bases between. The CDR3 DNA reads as TGTGCCAGCAGTAGAGGCAGGAGAGACGGAAGAGCTTTCTTT. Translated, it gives CASSRGRRDGRAFF.

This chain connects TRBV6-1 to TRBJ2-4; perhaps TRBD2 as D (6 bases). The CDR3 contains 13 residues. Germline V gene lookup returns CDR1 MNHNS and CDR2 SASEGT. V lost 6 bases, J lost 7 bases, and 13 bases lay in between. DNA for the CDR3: TGTGCCAGCAGCCAATGGGGGGAGAACATTCAGTACTTC. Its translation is CASSQWGENIQYF.

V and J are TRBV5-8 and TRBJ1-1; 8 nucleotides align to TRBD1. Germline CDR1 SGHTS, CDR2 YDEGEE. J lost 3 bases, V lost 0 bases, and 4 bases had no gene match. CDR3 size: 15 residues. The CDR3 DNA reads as TGTGCCAGCAGCTTGGGGCGGACAGGGTACACTGAAGCTTTCTTT. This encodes CASSLGRTGYTEAFF.

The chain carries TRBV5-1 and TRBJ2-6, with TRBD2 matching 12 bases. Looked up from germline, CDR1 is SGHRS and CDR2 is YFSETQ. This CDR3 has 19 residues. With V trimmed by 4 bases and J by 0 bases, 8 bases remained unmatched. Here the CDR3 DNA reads TGCGCCAGCAGCGCCTCCACTAGCGGGGGGCCCTCTGGGGCCAACGTCCTGACTTTC. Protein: CASSASTSGGPSGANVLTF.

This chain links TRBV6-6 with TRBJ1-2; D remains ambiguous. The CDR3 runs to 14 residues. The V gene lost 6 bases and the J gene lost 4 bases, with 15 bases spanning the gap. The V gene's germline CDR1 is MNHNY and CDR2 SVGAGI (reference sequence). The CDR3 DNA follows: TGTGCCAGCAGGGCAGCCGGAACGGGCTATGGCTACACCTTC. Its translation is CASRAAGTGYGYTF.

As DNA, the CDR3 is TGTGCCAGCAGTTCGACCCGCATAGCGAATTCACCCCTCCACTTT. As protein: CASSSTRIANSPLHF. This sequence joins TRBV6-6 and TRBJ1-6; no definite D call. The CDR3 runs to 15 residues. Germline-derived CDR1 and CDR2 are MNHNY and SVGAGI (reference sequence). V lost 4 bases and J lost 7, with 14 bases in between.

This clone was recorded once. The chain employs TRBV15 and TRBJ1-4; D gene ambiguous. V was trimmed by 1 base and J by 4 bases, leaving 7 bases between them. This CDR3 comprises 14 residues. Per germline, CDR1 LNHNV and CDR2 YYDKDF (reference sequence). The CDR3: CATSRGRNNEKLFF. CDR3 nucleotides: TGTGCCACCAGCAGAGGCAGAAATAATGAAAAACTGTTTTTT.

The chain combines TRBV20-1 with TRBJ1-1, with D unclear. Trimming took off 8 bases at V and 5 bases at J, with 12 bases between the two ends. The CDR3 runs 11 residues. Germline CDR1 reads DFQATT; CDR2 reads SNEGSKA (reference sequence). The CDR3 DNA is TGCAGTATATTAGGTGATACTGAAGCTTTCTTT. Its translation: CSILGDTEAFF.

The chain's CDR3 is CATSTDQLNEQFF. In DNA, the CDR3 is TGTGCCACCAGCACGGACCAGCTCAATGAGCAGTTCTTC. The genes are TRBV15 and TRBJ2-1, with D hard to call. Germline V lookup: CDR1 LNHNV, CDR2 YYDKDF (reference sequence). V was trimmed by 4 bases and J by 6 bases, leaving 10 bases between them. The CDR3 totals 13 residues.

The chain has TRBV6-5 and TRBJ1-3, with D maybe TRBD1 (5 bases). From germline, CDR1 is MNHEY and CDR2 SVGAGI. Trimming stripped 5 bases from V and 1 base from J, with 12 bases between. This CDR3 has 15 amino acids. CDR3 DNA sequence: TGTGCCAGCAGTCCAGTTGGGGGTTCTGGAAACACCATATATTTT. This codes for CASSPVGGSGNTIYF.

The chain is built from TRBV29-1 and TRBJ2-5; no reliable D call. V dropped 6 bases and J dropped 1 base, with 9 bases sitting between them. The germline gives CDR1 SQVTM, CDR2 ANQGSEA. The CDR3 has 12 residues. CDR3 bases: TGCAGCGTGGTGATGGTCCAAGAGACCCAGTACTTC. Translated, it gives CSVVMVQETQYF.

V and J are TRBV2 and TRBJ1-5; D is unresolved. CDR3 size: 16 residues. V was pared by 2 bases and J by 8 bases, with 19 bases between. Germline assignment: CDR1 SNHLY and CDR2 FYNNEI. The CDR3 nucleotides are TGTGCCAGCAGTGAATCGACTAGCTCGCTGTGGGAGCCCCAGCATTTT. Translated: CASSESTSSLWEPQHF.

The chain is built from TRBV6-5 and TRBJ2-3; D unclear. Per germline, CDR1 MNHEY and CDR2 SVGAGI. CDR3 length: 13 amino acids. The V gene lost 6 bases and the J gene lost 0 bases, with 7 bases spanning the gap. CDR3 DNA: TGTGCCAGCAGCCTAACTAGCACAGATACGCAGTATTTT. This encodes CASSLTSTDTQYF.